This is a list of T cell receptor beta chains from one sample in a study of T cells after yellow fever vaccination. TCRdb recomputed calls from the 5' RACE reads with MiXCR, one row per CDR3 protein. The repertoire holds fewer than 500,000 distinct CDR3 sequences, with over 15% as singletons. The sample here was PBMCs, taken before the yellow fever booster vaccination. These receptors were obtained from a man younger than 35 who received the YFV17D yellow fever vaccine. Each CDR3 is given with its conserved first and last residue. Each record gives: V gene, clone size, D gene, J gene, CDR3 DNA, CDR3 protein. A D gene is named only where the DNA matches it firmly. A clone size is listed for some rows: how often the clone was seen (once, few, many), or a class if it is expanded.

V: TRBV5-6
size: many
D: TRBD2
J: TRBJ2-1
DNA: TGTGCCAGCAGCTGGGGCGGACTAGGGTGGAATGAGCAGTTCTTC
CDR3: CASSWGGLGWNEQFF

V: TRBV11-2
size: NA
D: TRBD1
J: TRBJ2-2
DNA: TGTGCCAGCAGACACCCTGACAGGGGGGTAACCGGGGAGCTGTTTTTT
CDR3: CASRHPDRGVTGELFF

V: TRBV20-1
size: NA
D: NA
J: TRBJ1-2
DNA: TGCAGTGCTAGGCCAGGAAACCGGGGGTATGGCTACACCTTC
CDR3: CSARPGNRGYGYTF

V: TRBV5-1
size: NA
D: NA
J: TRBJ2-5
DNA: TGCGCCAGCAGCTTGGGTTTAGGGGCTGAGACCCAGTACTTC
CDR3: CASSLGLGAETQYF

V: TRBV6-5
size: NA
D: NA
J: TRBJ1-1
DNA: TGTGCCAGCAGAAGGACGATGAACACTGAAGCTTTCTTT
CDR3: CASRRTMNTEAFF

V: TRBV12-3/TRBV12-4
size: many
D: TRBD1
J: TRBJ1-6
DNA: TGTGCCAGCAGTCTAGGGACAGGGAGGAATTCACCCCTCCACTTT
CDR3: CASSLGTGRNSPLHF

V: TRBV5-1
size: few
D: NA
J: TRBJ1-1
DNA: TGCGCCAGCAGCTACGAAGGGCAGGGCCGCACTGAAGCTTTCTTT
CDR3: CASSYEGQGRTEAFF

V: TRBV4-1
size: NA
D: NA
J: TRBJ1-5
DNA: TGCGCCAGCAGCCAAGGGTCCGGGGACAGCAATCAGCCCCAGCATTTT
CDR3: CASSQGSGDSNQPQHF

V: TRBV9
size: few
D: TRBD2
J: TRBJ2-3
DNA: TGTGCCAGCAGCGTGCTAGCGGGGGGCCACACAGATACGCAGTATTTT
CDR3: CASSVLAGGHTDTQYF

V: TRBV12-3/TRBV12-4
size: NA
D: TRBD1
J: TRBJ1-5
DNA: TGTGCCAGCAGTCGGCTCCGACAGGGCTCCCAGCATTTT
CDR3: CASSRLRQGSQHF

V: TRBV5-1
size: few
D: NA
J: TRBJ2-5
DNA: TGCGCCAGCAGAGGGGCCGCTAATAAGGAGACCCAGTACTTC
CDR3: CASRGAANKETQYF

V: TRBV3-1
size: once
D: NA
J: TRBJ2-1
DNA: TGTGCCAGCAGCCTCGGGACTCCTCCGGAGCAGTTCTTC
CDR3: CASSLGTPPEQFF

V: TRBV5-1
size: NA
D: TRBD2
J: TRBJ2-1
DNA: TGCGCCAGCAGCTTGGGCTCGCGGGGGGGATACAATGAGCAGTTCTTC
CDR3: CASSLGSRGGYNEQFF

V: TRBV7-6
size: NA
D: TRBD1
J: TRBJ1-1
DNA: TGTGCCAGCAGCGGAAAACCGGGACAGATGAACACTGAAGCTTTCTTT
CDR3: CASSGKPGQMNTEAFF

V: TRBV25-1
size: few
D: NA
J: TRBJ1-2
DNA: TGTGCCAGCAGTGGCAGGGCCGGTGCCTATGGCTACACCTTC
CDR3: CASSGRAGAYGYTF

V: TRBV7-6
size: few
D: NA
J: TRBJ2-7
DNA: TGTGCCAGCAGCTTAGACGGAGTCTACGAGCAGTACTTC
CDR3: CASSLDGVYEQYF

V: TRBV5-1
size: NA
D: TRBD1
J: TRBJ1-6
DNA: TGCGCCAGCAGCTTCGCGGGACAGAGATCACCCCTCCACTTT
CDR3: CASSFAGQRSPLHF

V: TRBV6-2/TRBV6-3
size: NA
D: TRBD1
J: TRBJ2-2
DNA: TGTGCCAGCAGTTACGGGACAGGGACTTCCGGGGAGCTGTTTTTT
CDR3: CASSYGTGTSGELFF

V: TRBV3-1
size: NA
D: NA
J: TRBJ1-2
DNA: TGTGCCAGCAGCCCCCCCGACAGGAGGGTTGGCTACACCTTC
CDR3: CASSPPDRRVGYTF

V: TRBV7-2
size: few
D: NA
J: TRBJ2-1
DNA: TGTGCCAGCAGCTTAGGTCCGGCCGGTAATGAGCAGTTCTTC
CDR3: CASSLGPAGNEQFF

V: TRBV28
size: NA
D: TRBD1
J: TRBJ1-1
DNA: TGTGCCCACGGGACAGACTCGAACACTGAAGCTTTCTTT
CDR3: CAHGTDSNTEAFF

V: TRBV3-1
size: few
D: NA
J: TRBJ1-1
DNA: TGTGCCAGCAGCCGTGGACGGTTTTCGAACACTGAAGCTTTCTTT
CDR3: CASSRGRFSNTEAFF

V: TRBV20-1
size: few
D: NA
J: TRBJ2-7
DNA: TGCAGTGCTCGAGGGGGGGTCCACGAGCAGTACTTC
CDR3: CSARGGVHEQYF

V: TRBV6-4
size: NA
D: NA
J: TRBJ2-2
DNA: TGTGCCAGCAGTGACTCAAGTGCCAGGGGTATCATCGGGGAGCTGTTTTTT
CDR3: CASSDSSARGIIGELFF

V: TRBV5-6
size: NA
D: NA
J: TRBJ1-2
DNA: TGTGCCAGCAGCCAGAGGGGGGAGGCTGGCTACACCTTC
CDR3: CASSQRGEAGYTF

V: TRBV20-1
size: many
D: TRBD1
J: TRBJ1-1
DNA: TGCAGTGCTAGGGGGATACAGGGGGCGGAGGGGACTGAAGCTTTCTTT
CDR3: CSARGIQGAEGTEAFF

V: TRBV10-3
size: NA
D: NA
J: TRBJ1-1
DNA: TGTGCCATCAGGCCGCAGGGGAACACTGAAGCTTTCTTT
CDR3: CAIRPQGNTEAFF

V: TRBV7-8
size: few
D: NA
J: TRBJ2-7
DNA: TGTGCCAGCAGCCGGTTGTGGCGGGGCTCCTACGAGCAGTACTTC
CDR3: CASSRLWRGSYEQYF

V: TRBV3-1
size: NA
D: NA
J: TRBJ2-7
DNA: TGTGCCAGCAGCCAATCCGTGAGCTCCTACGAGCAGTACTTC
CDR3: CASSQSVSSYEQYF

V: TRBV4-3
size: few
D: TRBD2
J: TRBJ2-5
DNA: TGCGCCAGCAGCCGCACCTGGACTAGCGGGGGCCAAGAGACCCAGTACTTC
CDR3: CASSRTWTSGGQETQYF

V: TRBV7-2
size: many
D: NA
J: TRBJ2-5
DNA: TGTGCCAGCAGCCGCCCGGGGGAGACCCAGTACTTC
CDR3: CASSRPGETQYF

V: TRBV6-2/TRBV6-3
size: few
D: TRBD1
J: TRBJ1-2
DNA: TGTGCCAGCAGGGGACAGGGAAAACCGTATGGCTACACCTTC
CDR3: CASRGQGKPYGYTF

V: TRBV18
size: many
D: NA
J: TRBJ1-4
DNA: TGTGCCAGCTCACCGGACACTAATGAAAAACTGTTTTTT
CDR3: CASSPDTNEKLFF

V: TRBV7-9
size: NA
D: TRBD1
J: TRBJ2-2
DNA: TGTGCCAGCGACAGGGGTACCGGGGAGCTGTTTTTT
CDR3: CASDRGTGELFF

V: TRBV5-1
size: few
D: NA
J: TRBJ2-2
DNA: TGCGCCAGTGCCCTGGAGGGAATGCACACCGGGGAGCTGTTTTTT
CDR3: CASALEGMHTGELFF

V: TRBV7-7
size: NA
D: NA
J: TRBJ2-7
DNA: TGTGCCAGCAGCTCCGACAGCTCTGGCGAGCAGTACTTC
CDR3: CASSSDSSGEQYF

V: TRBV12-3/TRBV12-4
size: many
D: TRBD1
J: TRBJ2-1
DNA: TGTGCCAGCAGTTCTCCGACAGGGACGACCGGGCAGTTCTTC
CDR3: CASSSPTGTTGQFF

V: TRBV20-1
size: many
D: NA
J: TRBJ2-7
DNA: TGCAGTGTTGCCGGGATCCGCTACGAGCAGTACTTC
CDR3: CSVAGIRYEQYF

V: TRBV5-1
size: few
D: TRBD2
J: TRBJ2-3
DNA: TGCGCCAGCAGCATGCTAGCGGGGTTAGGCACAGATACGCAGTATTTT
CDR3: CASSMLAGLGTDTQYF

V: TRBV7-9
size: few
D: NA
J: TRBJ2-7
DNA: TGTGCCAGCAGCTCGCGACAGGAGACCTACGAGCAGTACTTC
CDR3: CASSSRQETYEQYF

V: TRBV5-1
size: NA
D: NA
J: TRBJ2-4
DNA: TGCGCCAGCAGCTTGGCCGGCGGGGGCGTAGCCAAAAACATTCAGTACTTC
CDR3: CASSLAGGGVAKNIQYF

V: TRBV7-9
size: NA
D: NA
J: TRBJ2-5
DNA: TGTGCCAGCAGCCCAGCTCCTAGCCCTCAGACCCAGTACTTC
CDR3: CASSPAPSPQTQYF

V: TRBV4-2
size: many
D: NA
J: TRBJ2-3
DNA: TGTGCCAGCAGCCAAGAAGGGGGCACAGATACGCAGTATTTT
CDR3: CASSQEGGTDTQYF

V: TRBV6-5
size: few
D: NA
J: TRBJ1-1
DNA: TGTGCCAGCAGTTACTCCGGGACGGTATACACTGAAGCTTTCTTT
CDR3: CASSYSGTVYTEAFF

V: TRBV5-4
size: NA
D: NA
J: TRBJ2-3
DNA: TGTGCCAGCAGCTCGGGATCTCCCGGGGATGGTGACACAGATACGCAGTATTTT
CDR3: CASSSGSPGDGDTDTQYF

V: TRBV7-2
size: many
D: NA
J: TRBJ2-3
DNA: TGTGCCAGCAGCTTATACTTAGATACGCAGTATTTT
CDR3: CASSLYLDTQYF

V: TRBV20-1
size: few
D: NA
J: TRBJ1-2
DNA: TGCAGTGCTAGAACCGGCAACTATGGCTACACCTTC
CDR3: CSARTGNYGYTF

V: TRBV7-9
size: NA
D: TRBD2
J: TRBJ2-3
DNA: TGTGCCAGCAGCTCCGGGACTAGCGGGGGGCGCAGCACAGATACGCAGTATTTT
CDR3: CASSSGTSGGRSTDTQYF